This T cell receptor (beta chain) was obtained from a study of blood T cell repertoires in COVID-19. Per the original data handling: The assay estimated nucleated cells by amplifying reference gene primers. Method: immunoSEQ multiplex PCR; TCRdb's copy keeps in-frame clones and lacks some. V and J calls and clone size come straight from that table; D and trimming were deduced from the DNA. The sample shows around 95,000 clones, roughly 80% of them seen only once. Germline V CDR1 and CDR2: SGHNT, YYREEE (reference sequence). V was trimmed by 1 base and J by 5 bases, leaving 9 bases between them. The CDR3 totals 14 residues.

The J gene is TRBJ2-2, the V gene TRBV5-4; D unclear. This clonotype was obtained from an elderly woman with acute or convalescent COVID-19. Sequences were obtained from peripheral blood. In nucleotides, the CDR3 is TGTGCCAGCAGCTTGTGGGCAAGGACCGGGGAGCTGTTTTTT. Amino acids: CASSLWARTGELFF.